These T cell receptor beta chains were read from a single sample in a study of shared clonotypes between healthy human individuals. The table came from immunoSEQ multiplex PCR; TCRdb's copy has only in-frame clones and leaves some out. The table includes roughly 570,000 clones, nearly 98% detected once. The specimen sequenced was naive CD8+ T cells sorted from blood. The source is a man under 40 in good health. Each CDR3 is given with its conserved first and last residue. A D gene is named only where the DNA matches it firmly. Clone sizes are given selectively: once, few, many, or a class where the clone is expanded.

V gene	D gene	CDR3 length	clone size	J gene	CDR3 protein	CDR3 DNA
TRBV29-1	-	12	-	TRBJ1-5	CSAPSPGAAQHF	TGCAGCGCCCCAAGCCCCGGAGCGGCCCAGCATTTT
TRBV5-6	-	15	-	TRBJ1-3	CASSLGPEGGNTIYF	TGTGCCAGCAGCTTGGGGCCCGAAGGAGGAAACACCATATATTTT
TRBV11-2	-	16	once	TRBJ2-2	CASSLGGPRLTGELFF	TGTGCCAGCAGTTTGGGGGGACCCCGCTTGACCGGGGAGCTGTTTTTT
TRBV5-1	-	13	-	TRBJ2-1	CASSLASYNEQFF	TGCGCCAGCAGCTTGGCCTCCTACAATGAGCAGTTCTTC
TRBV11-2	-	15	-	TRBJ1-1	CASSFAGIGNTEAFF	TGTGCCAGCAGCTTCGCAGGGATCGGGAACACTGAAGCTTTCTTT
TRBV7-9	-	15	-	TRBJ1-1	CASSLSLGGDTEAFF	TGTGCCAGCAGCTTAAGTCTGGGCGGGGACACTGAAGCTTTCTTT
TRBV5-4	-	12	once	TRBJ1-2	CASSRQIGGYTF	TGTGCCAGCAGCCGGCAGATCGGCGGCTACACCTTC
TRBV10-3	TRBD2	15	-	TRBJ2-2	CATGTTGVWTGELFF	TGTGCCACCGGGACTACGGGTGTGTGGACCGGGGAGCTGTTTTTT
TRBV19	-	14	once	TRBJ2-1	CASSISPQGDEQFF	TGTGCCAGTAGTATTTCTCCCCAGGGAGATGAGCAGTTCTTC
TRBV7-9	TRBD1	17	-	TRBJ1-2	CASSLGQMTGEYYGYTF	TGTGCCAGCAGCTTAGGTCAAATGACAGGGGAGTACTATGGCTACACCTTC
TRBV29-1	-	11	-	TRBJ2-7	CSVITAHEQYF	TGCAGCGTTATAACCGCTCACGAGCAGTACTTC
TRBV21-1	-	12	-	TRBJ2-7	CASSSRRPEQYF	TGTGCCAGCAGCAGTCGCCGCCCCGAGCAGTACTTC
TRBV28	TRBD1	15	-	TRBJ2-7	CASSETTGGPYEQYF	TGTGCCAGCAGTGAGACGACAGGGGGTCCCTACGAGCAGTACTTC
TRBV5-8	TRBD1	15	-	TRBJ2-7	CASSWDRRQIYEQYF	TGTGCCAGCAGCTGGGACAGACGACAGATCTACGAGCAGTACTTC
TRBV9	-	15	-	TRBJ2-7	CASSPGVGLSYEQYF	TGTGCCAGCAGCCCCGGGGTTGGGCTCTCCTACGAGCAGTACTTC
TRBV7-9	-	12	-	TRBJ1-1	CASSLGGPEAFF	TGTGCCAGCAGCTTGGGGGGGCCGGAAGCTTTCTTT
TRBV5-6	TRBD1	17	-	TRBJ1-2	CASSTGTGLLGRYGYTF	TGTGCCAGCAGCACCGGGACAGGGTTGCTCGGGAGGTATGGCTACACCTTC
TRBV15	TRBD1	14	-	TRBJ2-7	CATSNRQGTYEQYF	TGTGCCACCAGCAACCGACAGGGGACCTACGAGCAGTACTTC
TRBV19	TRBD1	15	-	TRBJ2-3	CASSTGQGATDTQYF	TGTGCCAGTAGTACGGGACAGGGGGCAACAGATACGCAGTATTTT
TRBV4-1	-	14	-	TRBJ2-2	CASSQDQTTGELFF	TGCGCCAGCAGCCAAGATCAGACTACCGGGGAGCTGTTTTTT
TRBV29-1	-	12	-	TRBJ2-7	CSVGASLYEQYF	TGCAGCGTTGGGGCATCCCTCTACGAGCAGTACTTC
TRBV5-4	-	15	-	TRBJ2-1	CASSFQGGPYNEQFF	TGTGCCAGCAGCTTCCAGGGGGGGCCCTACAATGAGCAGTTCTTC
TRBV10-3	-	16	-	TRBJ2-3	CAISESTGQHPDTQYF	TGTGCCATCAGTGAGTCGACTGGGCAACACCCAGATACGCAGTATTTT
TRBV27	TRBD2	14	-	TRBJ2-7	CASSFGLAGPEQYF	TGTGCCAGCAGTTTCGGTCTAGCGGGACCCGAGCAGTACTTC
TRBV7-2	-	13	-	TRBJ2-2	CASSLVGNGELFF	TGTGCCAGCAGCTTGGTGGGAAACGGGGAGCTGTTTTTT
TRBV6-5	TRBD2	16	-	TRBJ2-3	CASSYTSSGTPDTQYF	TGTGCCAGCAGTTACACTTCTAGCGGGACCCCAGATACGCAGTATTTT
TRBV14	-	15	-	TRBJ2-2	CASSQDQNNTGELFF	TGTGCCAGCAGCCAAGATCAGAATAACACCGGGGAGCTGTTTTTT
TRBV19	TRBD1	14	-	TRBJ2-7	CASSTGQGAYEQYF	TGTGCCAGTAGTACGGGACAGGGTGCCTACGAGCAGTACTTC
TRBV27	TRBD2	15	-	TRBJ2-1	CASSSGLAGVPEQFF	TGTGCCAGCAGTTCGGGACTAGCGGGAGTCCCTGAGCAGTTCTTC
TRBV4-3	-	13	-	TRBJ2-5	CASSASTGETQYF	TGCGCCAGCAGCGCTTCTACAGGAGAGACCCAGTACTTC
TRBV7-9	-	13	-	TRBJ2-2	CASSFTGAGELFF	TGTGCCAGCAGCTTCACGGGGGCCGGGGAGCTGTTTTTT
TRBV6-5	-	13	-	TRBJ2-7	CASKGGYGDEQYF	TGTGCCAGCAAAGGGGGATACGGTGACGAGCAGTACTTC
TRBV4-1	-	13	-	TRBJ1-1	CASSSRSNTEAFF	TGCGCCAGCAGCAGTCGGTCGAACACTGAAGCTTTCTTT
TRBV2	TRBD2	13	-	TRBJ2-7	CASYGGDPYEQYF	TGTGCCAGTTACGGGGGGGACCCCTACGAGCAGTACTTC
TRBV11-2	-	14	-	TRBJ2-7	CASSLDPGIPEQYF	TGTGCCAGCAGCTTAGATCCGGGAATCCCCGAGCAGTACTTC
TRBV18	-	12	-	TRBJ1-1	CASSDGVFQAFF	TGTGCCAGCTCGGATGGGGTCTTTCAAGCTTTCTTT
TRBV7-2	-	14	-	TRBJ2-7	CASSVNRDSYEQYF	TGTGCCAGCAGCGTGAACAGGGACTCCTACGAGCAGTACTTC
TRBV28	TRBD2	12	-	TRBJ2-5	CASNPGGETQYF	TGTGCCAGCAACCCGGGGGGGGAGACCCAGTACTTC
TRBV6-5	-	12	-	TRBJ2-7	CASRDMGYEQYF	TGTGCCAGCAGGGACATGGGTTACGAGCAGTACTTC
TRBV14	-	15	-	TRBJ1-1	CASSQENTGWSEAFF	TGTGCCAGCAGCCAAGAGAATACAGGGTGGTCTGAAGCTTTCTTT
TRBV10-1	TRBD1	14	-	TRBJ2-1	CASSEQGFRDEQFF	TGCGCCAGCAGTGAACAGGGGTTTCGTGATGAGCAGTTCTTC
TRBV4-1	-	15	-	TRBJ2-2	CASSQMMGLTGELFF	TGCGCCAGCAGCCAAATGATGGGCCTCACCGGGGAGCTGTTTTTT
TRBV10-3	TRBD2	14	once	TRBJ2-7	CAISATSGNDEQYF	TGTGCCATCAGTGCGACTAGCGGGAACGACGAGCAGTACTTC
TRBV7-9	-	15	-	TRBJ2-1	CASTLPGGLSNEQFF	TGTGCCAGCACCTTACCAGGCGGTCTGTCGAATGAGCAGTTCTTC
TRBV19	TRBD1	15	once	TRBJ2-7	CASSITGTGAYEQYF	TGTGCCAGTAGTATAACCGGGACAGGAGCCTACGAGCAGTACTTC
TRBV29-1	TRBD1	14	-	TRBJ2-1	CSVEGQGENYEQFF	TGCAGCGTTGAGGGACAGGGGGAGAACTATGAGCAGTTCTTC
TRBV19	-	16	-	TRBJ2-1	CASSIDPGSSYNEQFF	TGTGCCAGTAGTATAGATCCAGGGAGCTCCTACAATGAGCAGTTCTTC
TRBV18	TRBD1	16	-	TRBJ2-2	CASSPRPGQGTGELFF	TGTGCCAGCTCACCCCGCCCGGGACAGGGCACCGGGGAGCTGTTTTTT
TRBV7-6	TRBD2	14	-	TRBJ2-7	CASSLGRGGYEQYF	TGTGCCAGCAGCTTAGGTCGCGGGGGCTACGAGCAGTACTTC
TRBV7-9	-	17	-	TRBJ1-2	CASSSGTTGTANYGYTF	TGTGCCAGCAGCTCGGGTACGACGGGCACAGCTAACTATGGCTACACCTTC
TRBV7-6	TRBD1	14	-	TRBJ2-7	CASSRGTGSYEQYF	TGTGCCAGCAGCCGCGGGACAGGGTCCTACGAGCAGTACTTC
TRBV7-8	TRBD1	16	-	TRBJ2-1	CASSLYRGGAYNEQFF	TGTGCCAGCAGCTTGTACAGGGGTGGGGCCTACAATGAGCAGTTCTTC
TRBV29-1	-	13	-	TRBJ2-1	CSVEGPGNLEQFF	TGCAGCGTTGAAGGTCCGGGAAATCTCGAGCAGTTCTTC
TRBV4-1	TRBD2	20	-	TRBJ2-1	CASSPFPGLAGRERDNEQFF	TGCGCCAGCAGCCCATTTCCGGGACTAGCGGGGAGGGAGAGGGACAATGAGCAGTTCTTC
TRBV15	TRBD1	19	-	TRBJ1-5	CATSRGPLTGTGQNQPQHF	TGTGCCACCAGCAGAGGCCCTCTTACCGGGACAGGGCAGAATCAGCCCCAGCATTTT
TRBV27	TRBD2	13	-	TRBJ2-7	CASRLAGSYEQYF	TGTGCCAGCAGACTAGCGGGGTCCTACGAGCAGTACTTC
TRBV12-5	-	15	-	TRBJ2-3	CASGLGDRITDTQYF	TGTGCTAGTGGTTTAGGAGACAGGATCACAGATACGCAGTATTTT